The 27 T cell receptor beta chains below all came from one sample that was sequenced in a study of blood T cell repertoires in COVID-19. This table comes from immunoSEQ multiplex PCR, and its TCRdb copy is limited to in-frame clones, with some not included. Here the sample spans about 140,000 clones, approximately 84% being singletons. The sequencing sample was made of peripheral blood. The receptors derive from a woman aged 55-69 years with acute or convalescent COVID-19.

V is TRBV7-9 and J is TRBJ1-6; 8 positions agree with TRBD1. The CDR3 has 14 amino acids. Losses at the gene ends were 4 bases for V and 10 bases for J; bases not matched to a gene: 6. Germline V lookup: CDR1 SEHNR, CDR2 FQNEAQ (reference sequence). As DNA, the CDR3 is TGTGCCAGCAGCTCCGGACAGGGCAAATCACCCCTCCACTTT. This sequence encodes CASSSGQGKSPLHF. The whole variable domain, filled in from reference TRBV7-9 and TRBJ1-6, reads DTGVSQNPRHKITKRGQNVTFRCDPISEHNRLYWYRQTLGQGPEFLTYFQNEAQLEKSRLLSDRFSAERPKGSFSTLEIQRTEQGDSAMYLCASSSGQGKSPLHFGNGTRLTVT.

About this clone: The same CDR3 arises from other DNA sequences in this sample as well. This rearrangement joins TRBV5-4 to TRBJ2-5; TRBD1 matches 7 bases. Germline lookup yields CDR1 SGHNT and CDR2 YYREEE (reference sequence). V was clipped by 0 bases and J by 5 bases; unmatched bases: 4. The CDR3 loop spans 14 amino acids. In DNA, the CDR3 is TGTGCCAGCAGCTTGGGACAGGGCAGGGAGACCCAGTACTTC. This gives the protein CASSLGQGRETQYF.

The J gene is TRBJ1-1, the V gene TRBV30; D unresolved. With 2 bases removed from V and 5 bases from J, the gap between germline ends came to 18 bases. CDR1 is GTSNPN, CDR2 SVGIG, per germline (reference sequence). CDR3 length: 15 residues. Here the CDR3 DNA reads TGTGCCTGGAGTCCCCGGACCGGGGTATATACTGAAGCTTTCTTT. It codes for CAWSPRTGVYTEAFF.

CDR3 residues: CASRRQGGTEAFF. DNA of the CDR3: TGTGCCAGCAGAAGACAGGGGGGCACTGAAGCTTTCTTT. V usage is TRBV6-5 and J usage is TRBJ1-1; 9 nucleotides align to TRBD1. The CDR3 covers 13 residues. Looked up from germline, CDR1 is MNHEY and CDR2 is SVGAGI. The V gene end was trimmed by 6 bases and the J gene end by 4 bases; junction bases not matched to a gene: 3.

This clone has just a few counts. CDR3 bases: TGTGCCAGCAGCCAGCCAGGGGGGAGCACTGAAGCTTTCTTT. This encodes CASSQPGGSTEAFF. The chain carries TRBV3-1 (or the pseudogene TRBV3-2) and TRBJ1-1; 7 bases are shared with TRBD1. CDR3 length: 14 amino acids. The germline V gene has CDR1 LGHDT and CDR2 YNNKEL (reference sequence). V lost 3 bases, J lost 4 bases, and 5 bases stayed unmatched.

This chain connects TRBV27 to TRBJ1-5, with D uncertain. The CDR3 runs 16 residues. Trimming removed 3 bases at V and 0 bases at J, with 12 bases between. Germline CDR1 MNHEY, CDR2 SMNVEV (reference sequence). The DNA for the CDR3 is TGTGCCAGCAGTTTTAGCGGACGGTTTAGCAATCAGCCCCAGCATTTT. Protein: CASSFSGRFSNQPQHF.

CDR3 amino acids: CASFSGGAGEKLFF. CDR3 DNA: TGTGCCAGCTTTTCAGGGGGCGCAGGTGAAAAACTGTTTTTT. This chain connects TRBV6-5 to TRBJ1-4; TRBD1 matches at 8 bases. V lost 8 bases and J lost 7; bases outside the gene matches: 9. The germline CDR1 and CDR2 sequences are MNHEY and SVGAGI. The CDR3 is 14 amino acids.

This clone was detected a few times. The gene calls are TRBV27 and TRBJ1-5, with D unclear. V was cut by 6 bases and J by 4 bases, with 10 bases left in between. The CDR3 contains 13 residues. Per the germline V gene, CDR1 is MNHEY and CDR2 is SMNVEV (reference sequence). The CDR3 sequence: CASRSGINQPQHF. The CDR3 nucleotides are TGTGCCAGCAGATCAGGTATTAATCAGCCCCAGCATTTT.

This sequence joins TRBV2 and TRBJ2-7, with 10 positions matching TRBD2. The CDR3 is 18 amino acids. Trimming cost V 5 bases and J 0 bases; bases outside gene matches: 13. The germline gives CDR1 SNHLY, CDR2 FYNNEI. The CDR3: CASSPLAGGFSGSYEQYF. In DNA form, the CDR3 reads TGTGCCAGCAGTCCTTTAGCGGGAGGTTTCTCGGGCTCCTACGAGCAGTACTTC.

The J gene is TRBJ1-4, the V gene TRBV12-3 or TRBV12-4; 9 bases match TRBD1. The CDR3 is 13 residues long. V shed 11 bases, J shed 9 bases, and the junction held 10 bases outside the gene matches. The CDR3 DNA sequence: TGTGCCTCAAGGACAGGGGAGGTTCAAAAACTGTTTTTT. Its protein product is CASRTGEVQKLFF.

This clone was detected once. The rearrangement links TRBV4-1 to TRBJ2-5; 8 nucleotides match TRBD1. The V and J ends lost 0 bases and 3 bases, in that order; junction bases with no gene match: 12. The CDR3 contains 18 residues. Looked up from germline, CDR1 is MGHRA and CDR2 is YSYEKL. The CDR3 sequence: CASSQDYTFGTGEETQYF. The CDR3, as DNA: TGCGCCAGCAGCCAAGATTATACTTTCGGGACAGGAGAAGAGACCCAGTACTTC.

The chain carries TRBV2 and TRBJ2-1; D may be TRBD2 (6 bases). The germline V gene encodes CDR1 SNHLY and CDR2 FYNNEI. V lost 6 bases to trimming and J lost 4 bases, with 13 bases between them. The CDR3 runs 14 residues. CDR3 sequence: CASRRGPYYNEQFF. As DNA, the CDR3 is TGTGCCAGCAGGCGGGGCCCCTATTACAATGAGCAGTTCTTC. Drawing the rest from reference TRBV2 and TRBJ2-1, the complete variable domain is EPEVTQTPSHQVTQMGQEVILRCVPISNHLYFYWYRQILGQKVEFLVSFYNNEISEKSEIFDDQFSVERPDGSNFTLKIRSTKLEDSAMYFCASRRGPYYNEQFFGPGTRLTVL.

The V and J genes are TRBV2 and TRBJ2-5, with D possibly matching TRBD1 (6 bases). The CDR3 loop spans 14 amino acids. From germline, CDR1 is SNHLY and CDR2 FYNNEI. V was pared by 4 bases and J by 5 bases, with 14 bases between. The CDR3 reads CASSVQGTGETQYF. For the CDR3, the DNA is TGTGCCAGCAGTGTACAGGGTACCGGGGAGACCCAGTACTTC.

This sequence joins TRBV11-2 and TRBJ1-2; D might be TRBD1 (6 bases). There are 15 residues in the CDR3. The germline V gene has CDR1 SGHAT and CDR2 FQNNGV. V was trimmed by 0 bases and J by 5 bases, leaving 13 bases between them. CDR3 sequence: CASSLEGGGEYGYTF. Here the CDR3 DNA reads TGTGCCAGCAGCTTAGAGGGGGGGGGCGAGTATGGCTACACCTTC.

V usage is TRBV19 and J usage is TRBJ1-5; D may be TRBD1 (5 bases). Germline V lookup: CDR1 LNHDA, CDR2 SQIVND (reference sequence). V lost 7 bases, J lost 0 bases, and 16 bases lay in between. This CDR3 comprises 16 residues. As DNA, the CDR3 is TGTGCCAGTATGGCCAAGTTTCAGGGTAGCAATCAGCCCCAGCATTTT. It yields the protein CASMAKFQGSNQPQHF. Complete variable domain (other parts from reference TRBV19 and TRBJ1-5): DGGITQSPKYLFRKEGQNVTLSCEQNLNHDAMYWYRQDPGQGLRLIYYSQIVNDFQKGDIAEGYSVSREKKESFPLTVTSAQKNPTAFYLCASMAKFQGSNQPQHFGDGTRLSIL.

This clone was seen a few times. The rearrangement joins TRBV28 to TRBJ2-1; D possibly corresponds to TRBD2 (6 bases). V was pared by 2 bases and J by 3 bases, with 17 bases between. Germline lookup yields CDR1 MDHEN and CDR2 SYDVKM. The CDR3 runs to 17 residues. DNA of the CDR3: TGTGCCAGCAGTTTAGCTAGCGCGAACCCTTACTACAATGAGCAGTTCTTC. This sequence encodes CASSLASANPYYNEQFF.

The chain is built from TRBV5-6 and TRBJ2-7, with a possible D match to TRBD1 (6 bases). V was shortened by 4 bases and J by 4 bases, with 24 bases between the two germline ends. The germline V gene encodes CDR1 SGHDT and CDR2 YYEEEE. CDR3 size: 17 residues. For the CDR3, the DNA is TGTGCCAGCAGCCAGACAGTTGGGTTCGAGGGGGATTACGAGCAGTACTTC. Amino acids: CASSQTVGFEGDYEQYF.

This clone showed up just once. As DNA, the CDR3 is TGTGCCAGCAGTGAATCCGGGACAACGACGAGTGGCGGCTACACCTTC. It encodes CASSESGTTTSGGYTF. The V call is TRBV25-1, the J call TRBJ1-2; D might be TRBD1 (6 bases). This CDR3 has 16 amino acids. The V end lost 1 base, the J end lost 8 bases, and 20 bases lay between the germline ends. From germline, CDR1 is MGHDK and CDR2 SYGVNS.

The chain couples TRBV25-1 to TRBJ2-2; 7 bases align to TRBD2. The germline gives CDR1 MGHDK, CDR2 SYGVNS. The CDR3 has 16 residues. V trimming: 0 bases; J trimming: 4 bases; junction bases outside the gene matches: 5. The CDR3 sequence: CASSEYTGGSTGELFF. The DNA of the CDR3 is TGTGCCAGCAGTGAATATACGGGGGGAAGCACCGGGGAGCTGTTTTTT.

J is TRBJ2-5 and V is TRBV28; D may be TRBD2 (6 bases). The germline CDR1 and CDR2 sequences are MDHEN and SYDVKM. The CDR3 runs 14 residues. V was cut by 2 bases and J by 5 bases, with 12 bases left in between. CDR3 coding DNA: TGTGCCAGCAGTTTAGGGGGGTCGGGGGAGACCCAGTACTTC. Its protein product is CASSLGGSGETQYF.

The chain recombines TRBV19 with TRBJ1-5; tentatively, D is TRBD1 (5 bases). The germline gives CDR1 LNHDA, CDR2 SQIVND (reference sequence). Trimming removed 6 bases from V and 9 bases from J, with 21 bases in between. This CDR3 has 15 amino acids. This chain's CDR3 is CASRRFTDIIRPQHF. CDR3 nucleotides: TGTGCCAGTAGGCGCTTTACGGACATTATTCGGCCCCAGCATTTT. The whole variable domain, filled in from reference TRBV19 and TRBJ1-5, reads DGGITQSPKYLFRKEGQNVTLSCEQNLNHDAMYWYRQDPGQGLRLIYYSQIVNDFQKGDIAEGYSVSREKKESFPLTVTSAQKNPTAFYLCASRRFTDIIRPQHFGDGTRLSIL.

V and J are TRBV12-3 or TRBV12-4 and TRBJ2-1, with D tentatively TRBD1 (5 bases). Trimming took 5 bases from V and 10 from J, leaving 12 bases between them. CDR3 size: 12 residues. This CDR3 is CASSPGLREQFF. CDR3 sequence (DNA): TGTGCCAGCAGTCCAGGGTTAAGAGAGCAGTTCTTC.

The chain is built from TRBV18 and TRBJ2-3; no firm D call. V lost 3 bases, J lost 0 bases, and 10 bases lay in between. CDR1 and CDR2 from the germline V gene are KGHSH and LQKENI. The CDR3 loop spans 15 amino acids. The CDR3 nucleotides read TGTGCCAGCTCACCGAAGATTACTAGCACAGATACGCAGTATTTT. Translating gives CASSPKITSTDTQYF.

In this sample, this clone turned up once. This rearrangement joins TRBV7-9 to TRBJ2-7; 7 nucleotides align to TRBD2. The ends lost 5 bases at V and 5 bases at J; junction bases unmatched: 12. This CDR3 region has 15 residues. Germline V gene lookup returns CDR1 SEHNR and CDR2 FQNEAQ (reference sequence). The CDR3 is CASSPPRRENDEQYF. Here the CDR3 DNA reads TGTGCCAGCAGCCCCCCTAGGCGGGAGAATGACGAGCAGTACTTC.

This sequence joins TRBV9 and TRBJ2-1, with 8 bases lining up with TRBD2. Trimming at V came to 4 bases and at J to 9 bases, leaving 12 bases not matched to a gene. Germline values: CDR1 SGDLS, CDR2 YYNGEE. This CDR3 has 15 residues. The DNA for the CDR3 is TGTGCCAGCAGCCTCTTTAGCGGGAAGGCGAGTGAGCAGTTCTTC. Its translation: CASSLFSGKASEQFF.

CDR3 sequence reads: CASSIWGEINQPQHF. CDR3 in DNA: TGTGCCAGTAGTATATGGGGGGAAATCAATCAGCCCCAGCATTTT. The chain recombines TRBV19 with TRBJ1-5, with D possibly being TRBD1 (5 bases). V dropped 2 bases and J dropped 3 bases, with 11 bases sitting between them. The germline gives CDR1 LNHDA, CDR2 SQIVND (reference sequence). The length of the CDR3 is 15 residues.

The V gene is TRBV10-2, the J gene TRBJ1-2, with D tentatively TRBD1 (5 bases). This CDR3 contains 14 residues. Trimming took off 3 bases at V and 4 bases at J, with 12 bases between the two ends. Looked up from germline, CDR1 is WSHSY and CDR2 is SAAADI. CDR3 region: CASSESSRAYGYTF. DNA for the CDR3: TGCGCCAGCAGTGAATCCTCCAGGGCCTATGGCTACACCTTC.